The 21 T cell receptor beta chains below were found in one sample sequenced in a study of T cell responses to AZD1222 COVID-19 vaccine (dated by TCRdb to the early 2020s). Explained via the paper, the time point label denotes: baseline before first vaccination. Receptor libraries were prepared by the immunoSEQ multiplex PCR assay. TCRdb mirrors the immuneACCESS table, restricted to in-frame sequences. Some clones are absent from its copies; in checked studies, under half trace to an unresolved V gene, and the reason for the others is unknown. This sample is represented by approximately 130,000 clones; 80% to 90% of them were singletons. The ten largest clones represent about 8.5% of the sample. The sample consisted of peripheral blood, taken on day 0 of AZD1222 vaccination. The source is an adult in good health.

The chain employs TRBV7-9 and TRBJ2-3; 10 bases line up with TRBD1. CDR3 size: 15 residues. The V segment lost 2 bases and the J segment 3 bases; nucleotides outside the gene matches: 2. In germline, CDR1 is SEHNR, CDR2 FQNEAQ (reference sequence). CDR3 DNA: TGTGCCAGCAGCTTAAGGACAGGGGGAACAGATACGCAGTATTTT. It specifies CASSLRTGGTDTQYF.

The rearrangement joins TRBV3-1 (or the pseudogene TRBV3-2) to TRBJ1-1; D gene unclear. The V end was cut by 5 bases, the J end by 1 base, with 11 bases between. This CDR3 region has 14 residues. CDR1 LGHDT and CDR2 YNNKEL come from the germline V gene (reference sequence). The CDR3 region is CASSYRTENTEAFF. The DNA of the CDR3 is TGTGCCAGCAGCTACCGGACCGAGAACACTGAAGCTTTCTTT.

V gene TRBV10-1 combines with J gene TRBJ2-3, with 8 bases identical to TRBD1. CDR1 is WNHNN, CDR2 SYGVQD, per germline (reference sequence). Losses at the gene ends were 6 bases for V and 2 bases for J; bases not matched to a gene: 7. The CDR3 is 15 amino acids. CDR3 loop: CASSVRGPVTDTQYF. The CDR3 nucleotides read TGCGCCAGCAGCGTCAGGGGGCCTGTCACAGATACGCAGTATTTT.

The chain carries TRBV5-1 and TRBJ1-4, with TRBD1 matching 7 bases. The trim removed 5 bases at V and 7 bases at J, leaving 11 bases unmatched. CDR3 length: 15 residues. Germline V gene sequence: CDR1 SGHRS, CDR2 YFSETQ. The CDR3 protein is CASSWTGTAGEKLFF. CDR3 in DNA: TGCGCCAGCAGTTGGACCGGGACAGCCGGTGAAAAACTGTTTTTT.

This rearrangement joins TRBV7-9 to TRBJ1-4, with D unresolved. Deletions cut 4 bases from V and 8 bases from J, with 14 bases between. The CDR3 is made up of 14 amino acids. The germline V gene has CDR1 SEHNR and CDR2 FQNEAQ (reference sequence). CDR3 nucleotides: TGTGCCAGCAGCTCCCATAGGGCTGGGGAAAAACTGTTTTTT. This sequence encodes CASSSHRAGEKLFF.

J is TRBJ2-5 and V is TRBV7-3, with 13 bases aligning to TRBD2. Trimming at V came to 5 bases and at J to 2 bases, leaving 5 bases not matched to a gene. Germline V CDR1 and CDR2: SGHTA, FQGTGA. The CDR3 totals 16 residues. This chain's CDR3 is CASSRLAGGPQETQYF. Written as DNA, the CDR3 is TGTGCCAGCAGCCGACTAGCGGGAGGCCCACAAGAGACCCAGTACTTC.

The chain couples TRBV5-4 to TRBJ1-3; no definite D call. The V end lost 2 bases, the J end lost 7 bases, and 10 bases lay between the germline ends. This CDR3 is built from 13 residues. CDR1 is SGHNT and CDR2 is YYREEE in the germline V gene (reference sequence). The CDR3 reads CASSLPEANTIYF. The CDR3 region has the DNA TGTGCCAGCAGCTTACCGGAGGCGAACACCATATATTTT.

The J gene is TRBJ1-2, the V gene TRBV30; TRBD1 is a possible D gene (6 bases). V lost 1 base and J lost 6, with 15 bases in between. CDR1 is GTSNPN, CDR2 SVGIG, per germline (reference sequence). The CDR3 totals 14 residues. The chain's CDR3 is CAWSAILQGHGYTF. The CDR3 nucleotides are TGTGCCTGGAGTGCAATCCTACAGGGTCATGGCTACACCTTC.

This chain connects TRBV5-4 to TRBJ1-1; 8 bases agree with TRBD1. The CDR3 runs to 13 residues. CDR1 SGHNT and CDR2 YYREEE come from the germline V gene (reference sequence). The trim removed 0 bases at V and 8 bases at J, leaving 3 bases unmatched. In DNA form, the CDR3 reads TGTGCCAGCAGCTTGGCAGGGGGCAAGGAAGCTTTCTTT. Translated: CASSLAGGKEAFF.

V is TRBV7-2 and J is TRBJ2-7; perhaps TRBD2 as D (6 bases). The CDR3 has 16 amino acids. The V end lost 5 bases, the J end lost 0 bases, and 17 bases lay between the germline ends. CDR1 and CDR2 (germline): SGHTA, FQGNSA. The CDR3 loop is CASSPLAPRTSYEQYF. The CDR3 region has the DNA TGTGCCAGCAGCCCACTAGCACCCCGGACCTCCTACGAGCAGTACTTC.

CDR3 DNA sequence: TGTGCCAGCAGTGAATGGATAGGGGCGGGCGGGGAGCTGTTTTTT. Protein sequence: CASSEWIGAGGELFF. The chain recombines TRBV6-1 with TRBJ2-2, with D perhaps given as TRBD1 or TRBD2 (5 bases each). From germline, CDR1 is MNHNS and CDR2 SASEGT. The CDR3 is 15 residues long. The ends were cut back, 2 bases at V and 7 bases at J, with 14 bases in the middle.

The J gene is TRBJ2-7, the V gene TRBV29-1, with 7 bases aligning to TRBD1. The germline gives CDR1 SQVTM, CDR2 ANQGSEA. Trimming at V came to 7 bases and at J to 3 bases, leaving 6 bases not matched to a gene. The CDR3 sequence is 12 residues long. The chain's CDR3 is CSAQYRGYEQYF. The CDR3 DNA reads TGCAGCGCTCAGTACAGGGGCTACGAGCAGTACTTC.

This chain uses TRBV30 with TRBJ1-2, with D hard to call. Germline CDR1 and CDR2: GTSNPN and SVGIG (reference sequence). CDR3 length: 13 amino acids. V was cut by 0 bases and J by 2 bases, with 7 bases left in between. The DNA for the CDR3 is TGTGCCTGGAGTGTAATAATGAACTATGGCTACACCTTC. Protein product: CAWSVIMNYGYTF.

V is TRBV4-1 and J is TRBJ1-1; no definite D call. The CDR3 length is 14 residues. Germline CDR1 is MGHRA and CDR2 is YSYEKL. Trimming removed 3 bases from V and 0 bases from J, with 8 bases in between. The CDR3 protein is CASSQRALNTEAFF. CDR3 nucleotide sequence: TGCGCCAGCAGCCAGCGGGCCCTGAACACTGAAGCTTTCTTT.

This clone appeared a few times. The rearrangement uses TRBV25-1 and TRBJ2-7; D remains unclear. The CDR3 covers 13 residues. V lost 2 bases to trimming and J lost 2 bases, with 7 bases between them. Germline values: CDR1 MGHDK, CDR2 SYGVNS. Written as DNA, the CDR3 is TGTGCCAGCAGTGAAGGACGGGCCTACGAGCAGTACTTC. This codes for CASSEGRAYEQYF.

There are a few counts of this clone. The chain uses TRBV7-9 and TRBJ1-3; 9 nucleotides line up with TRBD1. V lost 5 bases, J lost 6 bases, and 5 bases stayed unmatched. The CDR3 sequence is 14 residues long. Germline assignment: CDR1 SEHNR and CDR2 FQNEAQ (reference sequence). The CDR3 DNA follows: TGTGCCAGCAGCCACGACAGGGGGAAAAACACCATATATTTT. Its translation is CASSHDRGKNTIYF.

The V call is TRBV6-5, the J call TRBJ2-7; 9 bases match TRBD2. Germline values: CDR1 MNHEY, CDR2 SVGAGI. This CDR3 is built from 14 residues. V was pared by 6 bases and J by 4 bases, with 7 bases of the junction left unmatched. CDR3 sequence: CASRASGGFYEQYF. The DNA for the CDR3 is TGTGCCAGCAGAGCAAGCGGGGGGTTTTACGAGCAGTACTTC.

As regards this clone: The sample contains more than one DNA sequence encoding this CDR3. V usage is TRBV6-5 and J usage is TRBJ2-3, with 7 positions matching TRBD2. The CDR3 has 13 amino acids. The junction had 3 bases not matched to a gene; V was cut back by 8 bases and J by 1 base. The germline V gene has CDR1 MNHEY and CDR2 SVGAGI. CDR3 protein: CASRREGTDTQYF. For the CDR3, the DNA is TGTGCCAGCCGCCGGGAGGGCACAGATACGCAGTATTTT.

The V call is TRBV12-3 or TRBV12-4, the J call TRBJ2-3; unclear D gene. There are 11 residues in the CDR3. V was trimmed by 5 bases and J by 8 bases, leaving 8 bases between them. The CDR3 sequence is CASSLTITQYF. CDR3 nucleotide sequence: TGTGCCAGCAGTCTAACTATTACGCAGTATTTT.

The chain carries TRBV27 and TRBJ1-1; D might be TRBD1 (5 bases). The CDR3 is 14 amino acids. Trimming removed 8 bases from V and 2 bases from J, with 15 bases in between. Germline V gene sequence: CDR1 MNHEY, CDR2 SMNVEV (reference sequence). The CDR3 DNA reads TGTGCCAGCTCCCCTGCGGGGACCAACACTGAAGCTTTCTTT. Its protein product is CASSPAGTNTEAFF.

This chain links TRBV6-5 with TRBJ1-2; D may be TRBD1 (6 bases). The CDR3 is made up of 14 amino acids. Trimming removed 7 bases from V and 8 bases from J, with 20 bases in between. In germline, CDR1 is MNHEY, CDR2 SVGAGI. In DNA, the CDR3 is TGTGCCAGCACCTTGGACAGTACCGGTGCCGGCTACACCTTC. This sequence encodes CASTLDSTGAGYTF.